These 8 T cell receptor beta chains were all obtained from the same sample, sequenced in a study of CD8 T cells in ankylosing spondylitis. TCRdb passed the 5' RACE reads through MiXCR, listing each CDR3 protein once. The sample contains about 100,000 distinct CDR3 sequences, roughly 8.3% of which appear only once. The sample taken for sequencing was blood, either unsorted or a sorted T cell fraction (not recorded which). These receptors were collected from a male donor with ankylosing spondylitis or in good health (not recorded which).

The V and J genes are TRBV19 and TRBJ2-7; possibly TRBD2 for D (6 bases). Germline CDR1 reads LNHDA; CDR2 reads SQIVND (reference sequence). The CDR3 consists of 13 residues. The V end was cut by 3 bases, the J end by 5 bases, with 11 bases between. The CDR3 DNA is TGTGCCAGTAGTATTATCGGGAGCGACGAGCAGTACTTC. It translates to CASSIIGSDEQYF.

This clonotype was seen repeatedly, ten times or more. The chain has TRBV20-1 and TRBJ2-1; a possible D gene is TRBD2 (6 bases). The CDR3 runs 12 residues. Germline lookup yields CDR1 DFQATT and CDR2 SNEGSKA (reference sequence). V was shortened by 6 bases and J by 9 bases, with 15 bases between the two germline ends. CDR3 nucleotides: TGCAGTGCCCCTCTCCGGGGGAGTGAGCAGTTCTTC. Its translation is CSAPLRGSEQFF.

The chain is built from TRBV6-6 and TRBJ2-5; maybe TRBD2 (6 bases). Trimming took off 6 bases at V and 5 bases at J, with 7 bases between the two ends. The germline CDR1 and CDR2 sequences are MNHNY and SVGAGI (reference sequence). The CDR3 spans 11 residues. CDR3 nucleotide sequence: TGTGCCAGCAGACGGGAGGAGACCCAGTACTTC. This codes for CASRREETQYF.

The chain couples TRBV12-3 or TRBV12-4 to TRBJ1-2; a possible D gene is TRBD1 (6 bases). The CDR3 has 13 amino acids. V dropped 5 bases and J dropped 4 bases, with 11 bases sitting between them. CDR3 amino acids: CASSLQGGYGYTF. The CDR3 DNA follows: TGTGCCAGCAGTCTACAGGGTGGCTATGGCTACACCTTC.

The chain couples TRBV5-1 to TRBJ2-7, with TRBD2 identical over 12 bases. J was trimmed by 6 bases and V by 5 bases; bases with no gene match: 3. The CDR3 is 13 amino acids. Germline V lookup: CDR1 SGHRS, CDR2 YFSETQ. This chain's CDR3 is CASSGLAGSEQYF. In nucleotides, the CDR3 is TGCGCCAGCAGTGGACTAGCGGGAAGCGAGCAGTACTTC.

This clonotype was found many times. The genes are TRBV6-1 and TRBJ2-1, with D maybe TRBD2 (5 bases). From germline, CDR1 is MNHNS and CDR2 SASEGT. The CDR3 extends over 15 amino acids. Trimming took off 0 bases at V and 12 bases at J, with 18 bases between the two ends. The CDR3 region is CASSEAGLTLGRQFF. CDR3 DNA sequence: TGTGCCAGCAGTGAAGCGGGCCTGACTTTAGGGAGGCAGTTCTTC.

The table lists this clonotype with many counts. This chain uses TRBV2 with TRBJ2-7; D may correspond to TRBD1 or TRBD2 (6 bases each). V lost 7 bases and J 3 bases, leaving 13 bases between the germline ends. CDR3 length equals 13 residues. CDR1 is SNHLY and CDR2 is FYNNEI in the germline V gene. CDR3 amino acids: CASNNKGGYEQYF. The CDR3 nucleotides read TGTGCCAGCAATAACAAGGGGGGCTACGAGCAGTACTTC.

The J gene is TRBJ2-2, the V gene TRBV7-9; D might be TRBD1 (5 bases). Trimming removed 8 bases from V and 7 bases from J, with 14 bases in between. Germline V gene sequence: CDR1 SEHNR, CDR2 FQNEAQ (reference sequence). CDR3 length: 13 residues. As DNA, the CDR3 is TGTGCCAGCGATACCAGGGCGAGCGGGGAGCTGTTTTTT. Translated: CASDTRASGELFF.